This TCR beta chain was identified in a study of T-cell reconstitution after alpha-beta-depleted transplantation in children. This CDR3 is built from 16 residues. With V trimmed by 6 bases and J by 4 bases, 10 bases remained unmatched. CDR1 is SNHLY and CDR2 is FYNNEI in the germline V gene. A remark on this clonotype: What it binds is unknown.

Unique molecular identifiers were incorporated during preparation of the TCRbeta library. MiXCR, applied by TCRdb to the PCR reads, yields one record per CDR3 protein. The sample lists 700,000 or so distinct CDR3 sequences, 13% seen once, with 0.79% in the top ten. Whole-study results and caveats: Expanded clones from the graft, numbering several hundred, reportedly supplied alpha-beta T cells about two months after transplant.

This clonotype was sampled from a girl aged 2-10 years with congenital amegakaryocytic thrombocytopenia, due to receive a stem cell transplant. V gene TRBV2 combines with J gene TRBJ2-3, with 10 bases fitting TRBD2. Sample: PBMCs, taken before TCRalphabeta/CD19-depleted stem cell transplant. This chain's CDR3 is CASRGIPGLASDTQYF. CDR3 bases: TGTGCCAGCAGAGGAATTCCGGGACTAGCGTCAGATACGCAGTATTTT.